These 19 T cell receptor beta chains originate from one sample sequenced in a study of T cell repertoires in cytomegalovirus infection. TCRdb re-analysed the reads in MiXCR, keeping a single row per CDR3 protein. The repertoire includes under 120,000 distinct CDR3 sequences, under 45% of them detected once, and 65% to 75% sits in the top ten. Antigens of these TCRs are unknown. The sequencing used CD8+ T cells from cultured PBMCs, collected from culture after CMV antigen stimulation. These receptors were taken from a human donor in good health (CMV status not recorded). Some clones in this sample may be carry-over from other donors' samples.

This chain joins TRBV28 and TRBJ1-1; D uncertain. Per the germline V gene, CDR1 is MDHEN and CDR2 is SYDVKM. With 3 bases removed from V and 4 bases from J, the gap between germline ends came to 9 bases. This CDR3 spans 13 amino acids. The CDR3 DNA follows: TGTGCCAGCAGTTTTTACCCGGGCACTGAAGCTTTCTTT. Amino acid sequence: CASSFYPGTEAFF.

The J gene is TRBJ2-5, the V gene TRBV12-3 or TRBV12-4; D is unresolved. Trimming cost V 5 bases and J 1 base, with 8 bases left between them. CDR3 length: 13 amino acids. CDR3 nucleotides: TGTGCCAGCAGTCACGGGTCCCAAGAGACCCAGTACTTC. Protein product: CASSHGSQETQYF.

The chain combines TRBV7-6 with TRBJ1-2; TRBD1 aligns across 7 bases. The V and J ends lost 5 bases and 12 bases, in that order; junction bases with no gene match: 9. The germline gives CDR1 SGHVS, CDR2 FNYEAQ. This CDR3 comprises 12 residues. The CDR3 DNA reads as TGTGCCAGCAGCCTAAGACAGGGTGAGGACACCTTC. This sequence encodes CASSLRQGEDTF.

This clonotype has only a few counts. The chain employs TRBV7-2 and TRBJ1-1; TRBD1 agrees at 7 bases. The ends lost 2 bases at V and 4 bases at J; junction bases unmatched: 7. The CDR3 has 15 amino acids. The germline V gene encodes CDR1 SGHTA and CDR2 FQGNSA. The CDR3 DNA reads as TGTGCCAGCAGCTTACCAGACAGGGTATCCACTGAAGCTTTCTTT. Its protein product is CASSLPDRVSTEAFF.

J is TRBJ1-1 and V is TRBV7-6; maybe TRBD1 (5 bases). V gave up 2 bases and J gave up 3 bases, with 19 bases separating them. The germline CDR1 and CDR2 sequences are SGHVS and FNYEAQ. This CDR3 is built from 17 residues. The DNA for the CDR3 is TGTGCCAGCAGCTTAACAGAGGGGAACGCGGGGGACACTGAAGCTTTCTTT. Protein: CASSLTEGNAGDTEAFF.

This clonotype has just a few counts. The rearrangement links TRBV27 to TRBJ1-2; a possible D gene is TRBD1 (5 bases). CDR1 MNHEY and CDR2 SMNVEV come from the germline V gene (reference sequence). V shed 6 bases and J shed 5 bases, with 22 bases lying between them. This CDR3 contains 16 residues. The CDR3 spells CASSPTGVVGLYGYTF. The CDR3 nucleotides are TGTGCCAGCAGCCCTACAGGAGTAGTGGGGCTATATGGCTACACCTTC.

The J gene is TRBJ1-1, the V gene TRBV2, with TRBD1 as a possible D gene (5 bases). Trimming took 5 bases from V and 1 from J, leaving 14 bases between them. This CDR3 is built from 15 residues. Germline CDR1 SNHLY, CDR2 FYNNEI. CDR3 DNA: TGTGCCAGCAGTTCGGGAGGGGCTCCGAACACTGAAGCTTTCTTT. This translates into CASSSGGAPNTEAFF. Full variable domain (rest looked up from reference TRBV2 and TRBJ1-1): EPEVTQTPSHQVTQMGQEVILRCVPISNHLYFYWYRQILGQKVEFLVSFYNNEISEKSEIFDDQFSVERPDGSNFTLKIRSTKLEDSAMYFCASSSGGAPNTEAFFGQGTRLTVV.

DNA for the CDR3: TGCGCCAGCAGGACAGGCCCCCAAGAGACCCAGTACTTC. It translates to CASRTGPQETQYF. The chain joins TRBV5-1 to TRBJ2-5; possible D gene TRBD1, 6 bases. This CDR3 spans 13 amino acids. V was trimmed by 5 bases and J by 1 base, leaving 9 bases between them. Germline-derived CDR1 and CDR2 are SGHRS and YFSETQ.

The rearrangement links TRBV6-6 to TRBJ2-5; D tentatively fits TRBD1 or TRBD2 (5 bases each). V gave up 7 bases and J gave up 2 bases, with 23 bases separating them. Germline V lookup: CDR1 MNHNY, CDR2 SVGAGI (reference sequence). The CDR3 runs to 17 residues. CDR3 nucleotides: TGTGCCAGCATTAAACCGGGGACCCAAGAGGGGCAAGAGACCCAGTACTTC. This codes for CASIKPGTQEGQETQYF.

This chain links TRBV20-1 with TRBJ2-1; D could derive from TRBD1 or TRBD2 (5 bases each). From germline, CDR1 is DFQATT and CDR2 SNEGSKA (reference sequence). The CDR3 spans 15 residues. V was pared by 0 bases and J by 4 bases, with 13 bases between. The CDR3 is CSARDLTGGYNEQFF. DNA of the CDR3: TGCAGTGCTAGAGATCTAACTGGGGGATACAATGAGCAGTTCTTC.

This clonotype was counted ten times or more. The chain joins TRBV27 to TRBJ1-1; D possibly corresponds to TRBD1 (5 bases). The germline V gene has CDR1 MNHEY and CDR2 SMNVEV (reference sequence). V was clipped by 6 bases and J by 6 bases, with 14 bases between them. The CDR3 is made up of 13 amino acids. The CDR3 sequence is CASRAGLSAEAFF. The CDR3 nucleotides are TGTGCCAGCAGGGCAGGGCTCTCCGCTGAAGCTTTCTTT.

CDR3 DNA: TGTGCCAGCAGTTGGGGGGCGGGCGCTGAAGCTTTCTTT. Its translation is CASSWGAGAEAFF. The V gene is TRBV27, the J gene TRBJ1-1; maybe TRBD1 (6 bases). The CDR3 runs 13 residues. The V gene lost 4 bases and the J gene lost 6 bases, with 12 bases spanning the gap. Germline V gene data show CDR1 as MNHEY and CDR2 as SMNVEV (reference sequence).

The chain employs TRBV28 and TRBJ2-2, with 8 bases lining up with TRBD1. The CDR3 consists of 13 residues. V was pared by 10 bases and J by 3 bases, with 4 bases of the junction left unmatched. Germline V gene data show CDR1 as MDHEN and CDR2 as SYDVKM. CDR3 sequence: CATQGAYTGELFF. CDR3 bases: TGTGCCACCCAGGGGGCTTACACCGGGGAGCTGTTTTTT.

Turning to this clonotype: A much larger clone differs from this one at a single base, so this may be a read error. CDR3: CASSQGVNTEAFF. The CDR3 nucleotides are TGCGCCAGCAGCCAAGGGGTGAACACTGAAGCTTTCTTT. This chain connects TRBV4-1 to TRBJ1-1, with D unclear. Germline V gives CDR1 MGHRA, CDR2 YSYEKL. The CDR3 is 13 amino acids. V was clipped by 1 base and J by 0 bases, with 3 bases between them.

CDR3 in DNA: TGCGCCAGCAGCTTGGGACAGGGAATGAATGAGCAGTTCTTC. It specifies CASSLGQGMNEQFF. The chain uses TRBV5-1 and TRBJ2-1; 7 positions match TRBD1. This CDR3 has 14 amino acids. V lost 0 bases to trimming and J lost 7 bases; unmatched junction nucleotides: 4. The germline CDR1 and CDR2 sequences are SGHRS and YFSETQ.

This clonotype was observed many times. The V gene is TRBV23-1, the J gene TRBJ2-1; 7 bases agree with TRBD2. TRBV23-1 carries the ORF label, with uncertain function. This CDR3 spans 15 amino acids. The V and J ends lost 4 bases and 3 bases, in that order; junction bases with no gene match: 6. The CDR3 loop is CASSRAGPGYNEQFF. In nucleotides, the CDR3 is TGCGCCAGCAGTCGAGCGGGGCCTGGCTACAATGAGCAGTTCTTC.

This chain links TRBV4-1 with TRBJ2-7; D is perhaps TRBD1 (6 bases). The V and J ends lost 0 bases and 3 bases respectively, with 15 bases between them. This CDR3 is 16 amino acids long. Germline CDR1 reads MGHRA; CDR2 reads YSYEKL. In DNA, the CDR3 is TGCGCCAGCAGCCAAGAGGGTCCCGGGACAAGCTACGAGCAGTACTTC. Translated: CASSQEGPGTSYEQYF.

This clonotype was seen a handful of times. The chain has TRBV11-1 and TRBJ2-1; TRBD2 aligns across 7 bases. Germline-derived CDR1 and CDR2 are SGHAT and FQDESV (reference sequence). Losses at the gene ends were 1 base for V and 4 bases for J; bases not matched to a gene: 4. This CDR3 is 15 amino acids long. The CDR3 spells CASSLGLAEYNEQFF. As DNA, the CDR3 is TGTGCCAGCAGCTTAGGGCTAGCGGAATACAATGAGCAGTTCTTC.

Comments on this clonotype: A clone one base away is much larger, so this may be a read error. The chain is built from TRBV19 and TRBJ2-7; D is perhaps TRBD1 (6 bases). The ends were cut back, 5 bases at V and 1 base at J, with 15 bases in the middle. Germline lookup yields CDR1 LNHDA and CDR2 SQIVND (reference sequence). The CDR3 sequence is 15 residues long. CDR3 sequence: CASSLGQTISYEQYF. Written as DNA, the CDR3 is TGTGCCAGTAGTTTAGGACAGACAATTTCCTACGAGCAGTACTTC.